This T cell receptor (beta chain) was retrieved from a study of CD8+CD57+ T cells in acquired aplastic anemia. Genomic DNA templated the TCR beta VDJ and CDR3 profiling. TCRdb passed the reads through MiXCR, listing each CDR3 protein once. The sample includes some 220,000 distinct CDR3 sequences, roughly 35% seen only once; the top ten take around 1.1%. Study conclusions and caveats: Patients and controls had in common 25 to 35 CD8+ CDR3 sequences.

This CDR3 contains 14 residues. CDR1 SGHTA and CDR2 FQGTGA come from the germline V gene. The table lists this clonotype with a few counts. Its antigen is not identified. Relative to the germline gene, one junction end is altered; a read error may explain this. This clonotype originated in a human donor in good health, serving as a control. This chain links TRBV7-3 with TRBJ2-1; 7 bases match TRBD2. The sample comprised sorted CD4+, CD8+, or CD8+CD57+ T cells (not recorded which) from PBMCs. Here the CDR3 DNA reads TGTGCCAGCAGCTTAACGGCGGGAGATAATGGGCAGTTCTTC. It codes for CASSLTAGDNGQFF.